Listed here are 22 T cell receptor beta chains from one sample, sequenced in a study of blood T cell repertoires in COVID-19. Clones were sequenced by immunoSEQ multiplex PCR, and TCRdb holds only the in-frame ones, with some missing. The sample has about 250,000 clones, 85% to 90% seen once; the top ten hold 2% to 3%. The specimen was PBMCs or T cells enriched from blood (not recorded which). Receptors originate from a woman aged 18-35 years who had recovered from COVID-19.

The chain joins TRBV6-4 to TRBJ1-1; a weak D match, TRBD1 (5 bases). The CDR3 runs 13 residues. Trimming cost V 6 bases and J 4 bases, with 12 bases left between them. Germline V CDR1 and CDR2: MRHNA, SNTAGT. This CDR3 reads CASSVGLGTEAFF. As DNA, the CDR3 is TGTGCCAGCAGCGTGGGGCTTGGCACTGAAGCTTTCTTT.

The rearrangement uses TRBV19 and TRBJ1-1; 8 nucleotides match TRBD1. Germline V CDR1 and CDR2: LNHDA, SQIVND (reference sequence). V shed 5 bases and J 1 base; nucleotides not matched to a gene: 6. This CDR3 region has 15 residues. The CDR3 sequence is CASSSQGAGNTEAFF. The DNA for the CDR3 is TGTGCCAGTAGTTCCCAGGGGGCGGGGAACACTGAAGCTTTCTTT.

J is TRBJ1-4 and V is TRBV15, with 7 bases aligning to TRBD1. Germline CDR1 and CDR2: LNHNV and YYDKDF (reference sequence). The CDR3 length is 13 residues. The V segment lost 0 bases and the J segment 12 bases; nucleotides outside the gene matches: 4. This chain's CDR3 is CATSRERDRELFF. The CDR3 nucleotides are TGTGCCACCAGCAGAGAGCGAGACAGGGAACTGTTTTTT.

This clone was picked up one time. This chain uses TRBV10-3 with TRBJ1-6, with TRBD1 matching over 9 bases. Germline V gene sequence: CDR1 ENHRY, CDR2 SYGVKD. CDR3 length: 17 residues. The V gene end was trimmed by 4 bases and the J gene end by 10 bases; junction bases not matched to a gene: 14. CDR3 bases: TGTGCCATCAGTGGGGGGGCCGGGACAGGGACCTGGTCACCCCTCCACTTT. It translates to CAISGGAGTGTWSPLHF.

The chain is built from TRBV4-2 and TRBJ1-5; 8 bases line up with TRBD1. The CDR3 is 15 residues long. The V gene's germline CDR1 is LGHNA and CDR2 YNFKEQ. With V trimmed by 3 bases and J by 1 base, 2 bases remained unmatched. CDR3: CASSQTGESNQPQHF. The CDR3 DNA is TGTGCCAGCAGCCAGACAGGGGAAAGCAATCAGCCCCAGCATTTT.

The CDR3 nucleotides are TGTGCCAGCAGCGCGGGCAGGGCTTCTGGAAACACCATATATTTT. It encodes CASSAGRASGNTIYF. The V gene is TRBV9, the J gene TRBJ1-3; a weak D match, TRBD1 (5 bases). V shed 3 bases and J shed 1 base, with 11 bases lying between them. Germline V gene data show CDR1 as SGDLS and CDR2 as YYNGEE. This CDR3 spans 15 amino acids.

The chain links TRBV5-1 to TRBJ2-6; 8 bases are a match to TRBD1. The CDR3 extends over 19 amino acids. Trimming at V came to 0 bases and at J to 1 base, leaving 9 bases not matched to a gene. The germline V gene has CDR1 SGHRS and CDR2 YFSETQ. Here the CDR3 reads CASSLAVDRAFSGANVLTF. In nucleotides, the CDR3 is TGCGCCAGCAGCTTGGCCGTGGACAGGGCTTTTTCTGGGGCCAACGTCCTGACTTTC.

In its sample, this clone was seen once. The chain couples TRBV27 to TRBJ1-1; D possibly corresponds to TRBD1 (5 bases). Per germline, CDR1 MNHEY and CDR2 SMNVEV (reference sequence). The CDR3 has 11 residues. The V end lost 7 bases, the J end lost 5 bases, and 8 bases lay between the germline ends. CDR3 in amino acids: CASIDSTEAFF. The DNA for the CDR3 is TGTGCCAGCATAGACAGTACTGAAGCTTTCTTT.

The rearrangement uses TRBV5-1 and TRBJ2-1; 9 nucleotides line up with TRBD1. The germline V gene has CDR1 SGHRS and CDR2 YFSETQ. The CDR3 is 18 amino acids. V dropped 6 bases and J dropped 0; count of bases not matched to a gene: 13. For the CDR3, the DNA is TGCGCCAGCATTCCGGGACAGGGTATACGGAGCTCCTACAATGAGCAGTTCTTC. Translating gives CASIPGQGIRSSYNEQFF. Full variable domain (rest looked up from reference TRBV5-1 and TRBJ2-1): KAGVTQTPRYLIKTRGQQVTLSCSPISGHRSVSWYQQTPGQGLQFLFEYFSETQRNKGNFPGRFSGRQFSNSRSEMNVSTLELGDSALYLCASIPGQGIRSSYNEQFFGPGTRLTVL.

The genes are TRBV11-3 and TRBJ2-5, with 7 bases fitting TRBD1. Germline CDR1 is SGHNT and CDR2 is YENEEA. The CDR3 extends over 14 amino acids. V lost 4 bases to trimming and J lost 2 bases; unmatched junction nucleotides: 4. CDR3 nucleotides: TGTGCCAGCAGCTCACGGGACAGTCAAGAGACCCAGTACTTC. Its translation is CASSSRDSQETQYF.

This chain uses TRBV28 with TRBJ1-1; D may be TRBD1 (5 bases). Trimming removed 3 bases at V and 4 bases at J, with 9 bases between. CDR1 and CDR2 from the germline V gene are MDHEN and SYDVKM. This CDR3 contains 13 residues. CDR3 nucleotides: TGTGCCAGCAGTTTGGGGGGTGCCACTGAAGCTTTCTTT. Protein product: CASSLGGATEAFF. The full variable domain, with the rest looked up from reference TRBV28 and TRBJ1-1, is DVKVTQSSRYLVKRTGEKVFLECVQDMDHENMFWYRQDPGLGLRLIYFSYDVKMKEKGDIPEGYSVSREKKERFSLILESASTNQTSMYLCASSLGGATEAFFGQGTRLTVV.

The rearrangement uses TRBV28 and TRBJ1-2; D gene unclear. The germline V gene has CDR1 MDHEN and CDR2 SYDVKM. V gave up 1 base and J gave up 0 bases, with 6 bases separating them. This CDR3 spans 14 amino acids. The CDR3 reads CASSLYIANYGYTF. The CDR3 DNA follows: TGTGCCAGCAGTTTATATATAGCTAACTATGGCTACACCTTC.

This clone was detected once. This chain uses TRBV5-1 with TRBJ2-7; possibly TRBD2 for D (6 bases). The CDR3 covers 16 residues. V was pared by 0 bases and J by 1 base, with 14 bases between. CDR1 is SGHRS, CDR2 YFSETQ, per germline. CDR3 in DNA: TGCGCCAGCAGCTTGGGAGGAGGGTTGCCTTCCTACGAGCAGTACTTC. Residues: CASSLGGGLPSYEQYF.

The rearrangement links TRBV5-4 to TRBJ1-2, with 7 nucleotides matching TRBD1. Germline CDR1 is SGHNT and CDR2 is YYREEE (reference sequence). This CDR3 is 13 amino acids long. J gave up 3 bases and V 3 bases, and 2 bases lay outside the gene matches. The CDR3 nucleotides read TGTGCCAGCAGCTCAGGGGGGTACTATGGCTACACCTTC. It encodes CASSSGGYYGYTF. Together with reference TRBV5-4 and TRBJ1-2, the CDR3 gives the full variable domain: ETGVTQSPTHLIKTRGQQVTLRCSSQSGHNTVSWYQQALGQGPQFIFQYYREEENGRGNFPPRFSGLQFPNYSSELNVNALELDDSALYLCASSSGGYYGYTFGSGTRLTVV.

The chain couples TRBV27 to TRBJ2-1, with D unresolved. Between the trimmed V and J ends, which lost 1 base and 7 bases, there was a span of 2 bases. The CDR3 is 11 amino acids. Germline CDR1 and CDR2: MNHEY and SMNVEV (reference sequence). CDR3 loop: CASSLLNEQFF. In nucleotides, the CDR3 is TGTGCCAGCAGTTTATTAAATGAGCAGTTCTTC.

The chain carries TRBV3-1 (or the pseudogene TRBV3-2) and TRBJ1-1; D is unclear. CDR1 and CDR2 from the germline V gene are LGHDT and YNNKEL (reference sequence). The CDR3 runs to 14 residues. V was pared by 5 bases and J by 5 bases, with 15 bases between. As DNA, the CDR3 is TGTGCCAGCAGCTCCCTTCCTGCGCGTACTGAAGCTTTCTTT. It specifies CASSSLPARTEAFF.

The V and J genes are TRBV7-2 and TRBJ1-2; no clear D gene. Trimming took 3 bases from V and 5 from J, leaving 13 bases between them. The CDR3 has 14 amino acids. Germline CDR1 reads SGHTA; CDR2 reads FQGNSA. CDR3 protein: CASSFGSSRYGYTF. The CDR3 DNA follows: TGTGCCAGCAGCTTCGGTTCATCTCGGTATGGCTACACCTTC.

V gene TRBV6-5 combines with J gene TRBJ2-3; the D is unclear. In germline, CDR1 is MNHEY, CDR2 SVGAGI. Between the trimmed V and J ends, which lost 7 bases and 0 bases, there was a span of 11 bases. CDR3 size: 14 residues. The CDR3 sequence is CASNFGSSTDTQYF. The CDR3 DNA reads TGTGCCAGCAATTTCGGGTCTAGCACAGATACGCAGTATTTT.

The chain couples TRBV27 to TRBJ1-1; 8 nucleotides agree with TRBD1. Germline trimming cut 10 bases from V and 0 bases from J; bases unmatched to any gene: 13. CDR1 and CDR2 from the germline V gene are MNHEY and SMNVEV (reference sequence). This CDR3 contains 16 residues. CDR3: CATQRDRGSMNTEAFF. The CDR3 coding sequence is TGTGCCACCCAGAGAGACAGGGGATCCATGAACACTGAAGCTTTCTTT.

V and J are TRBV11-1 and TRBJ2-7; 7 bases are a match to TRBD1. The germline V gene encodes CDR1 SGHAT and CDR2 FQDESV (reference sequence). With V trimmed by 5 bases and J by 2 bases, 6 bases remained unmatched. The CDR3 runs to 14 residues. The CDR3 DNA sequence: TGTGCCAGCAGCGGTCGACAGGGAACCTACGAGCAGTACTTC. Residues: CASSGRQGTYEQYF.

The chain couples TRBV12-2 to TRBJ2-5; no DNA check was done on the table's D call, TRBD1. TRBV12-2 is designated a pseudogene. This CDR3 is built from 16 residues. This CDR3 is CASRFRARQGQETQYF. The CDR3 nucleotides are TGTGCAAGTCGCTTCCGGGCCCGACAGGGGCAAGAGACCCAGTACTTC.

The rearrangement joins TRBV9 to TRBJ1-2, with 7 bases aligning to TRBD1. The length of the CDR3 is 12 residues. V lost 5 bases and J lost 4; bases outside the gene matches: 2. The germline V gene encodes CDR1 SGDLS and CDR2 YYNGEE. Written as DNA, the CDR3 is TGTGCCAGCAGAGGGGGCCGCTATGGCTACACCTTC. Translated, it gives CASRGGRYGYTF.